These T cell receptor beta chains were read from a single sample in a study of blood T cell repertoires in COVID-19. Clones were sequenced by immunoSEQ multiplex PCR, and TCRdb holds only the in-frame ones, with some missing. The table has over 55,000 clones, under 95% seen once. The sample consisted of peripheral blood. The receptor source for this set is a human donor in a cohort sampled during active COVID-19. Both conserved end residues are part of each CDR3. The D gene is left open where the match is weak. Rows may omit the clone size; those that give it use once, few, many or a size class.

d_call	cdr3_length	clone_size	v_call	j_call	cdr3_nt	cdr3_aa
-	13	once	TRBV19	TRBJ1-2	TGTGCCAGTAGCGACGAGGCGTTATATGGCTACACCTTC	CASSDEALYGYTF
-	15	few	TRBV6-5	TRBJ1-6	TGTGCCAGCAGTTATGGTGGTGAGAGGAATTCACCCCTCCACTTT	CASSYGGERNSPLHF
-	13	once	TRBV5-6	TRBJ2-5	TGTGCCAGCAGCTTGGGAAGGGGCGAGACCCAGTACTTC	CASSLGRGETQYF
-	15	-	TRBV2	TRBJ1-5	TGTGCCAGCAGTTACAGGGCGGTAGGCAATCAGCCCCAGCATTTT	CASSYRAVGNQPQHF
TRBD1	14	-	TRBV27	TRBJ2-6	TGTGCCAGCAGTTTAGCAGGGGGTCCCGGCGTCCTGACTTTC	CASSLAGGPGVLTF
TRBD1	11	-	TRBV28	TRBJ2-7	TGTGCCAGCAGTTCTCCGGGACAGACTACTTTC	CASSSPGQTTF
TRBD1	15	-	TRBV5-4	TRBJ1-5	TGTGCCAGCAGCTCGACAGGGACCAGCAATCAGCCCCAGCATTTT	CASSSTGTSNQPQHF
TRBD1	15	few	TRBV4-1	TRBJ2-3	TGCGCCAGCAGCCTCCACAGGGGGCAGTCAGATACGCAGTATTTT	CASSLHRGQSDTQYF
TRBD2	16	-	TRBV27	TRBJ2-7	TGTGCCAGCAGTTACTCCCCTAGCGGGGGAGCCGACGAGCAGTACTTC	CASSYSPSGGADEQYF
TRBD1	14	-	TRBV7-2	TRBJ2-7	TGTGCCAGCAGCCCCTGGACAGGGGCCTACGAGCAGTACTTC	CASSPWTGAYEQYF
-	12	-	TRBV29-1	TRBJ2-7	TGCAGCGTTGTGAACGGTTCCCACGAGCAGTACTTC	CSVVNGSHEQYF
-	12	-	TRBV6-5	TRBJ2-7	TGTGCCAGCAGTTATGGTACGGGGGAGCAGTACTTC	CASSYGTGEQYF
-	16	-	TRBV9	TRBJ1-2	TGTGCCAGCAGCGCAACTACAACAGCGGGGCGGATGGGCTACACCTTC	CASSATTTAGRMGYTF
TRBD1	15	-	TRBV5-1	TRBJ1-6	TGCGCCAGCAGCGTGACAGGGGACCCAAATTCACCCCTCCACTTT	CASSVTGDPNSPLHF
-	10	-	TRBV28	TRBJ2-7	TGTGCCAGCAGCCACAGAGAGCAGTACTTC	CASSHREQYF
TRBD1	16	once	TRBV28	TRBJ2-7	TGTGCCAGCAGTTCTCAGCCGCAGACAGGGAGCTACGAGCAGTACTTC	CASSSQPQTGSYEQYF
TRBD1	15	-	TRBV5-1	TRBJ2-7	TGCGCCAGCAGCCCGGGGACAGGGGGGACCTACGAGCAGTACTTC	CASSPGTGGTYEQYF
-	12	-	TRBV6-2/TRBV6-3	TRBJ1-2	TGTGCCAGCAGCTCTAGCGCCCCTGACTCGATCTTC	CASSSSAPDSIF
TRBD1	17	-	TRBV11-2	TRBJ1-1	TGTGCCAGCAGCCGAAGTAGACAGGGATTTATGAACACTGAAGCTTTCTTT	CASSRSRQGFMNTEAFF
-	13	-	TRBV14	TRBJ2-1	TGTGCCAGCAGCCTGGACTGGAACAATGAGCAGTTCTTC	CASSLDWNNEQFF
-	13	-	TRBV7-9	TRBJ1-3	TGTGCCAGCAGGAGAGGGACTGGAAACACCATATATTTT	CASRRGTGNTIYF
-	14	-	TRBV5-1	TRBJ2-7	TGCGCCAGCAGCCTTACCCCGGGGGACTACGAGCAGTACTTC	CASSLTPGDYEQYF
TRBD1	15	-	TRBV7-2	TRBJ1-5	TGTGCCAGCAGCCTGGGGACAGGGAGCAATCAGCCCCAGCATTTT	CASSLGTGSNQPQHF
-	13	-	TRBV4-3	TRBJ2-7	TGCGCCAGCAGCCAAGCTCAGCGGGCAGAGCAGTACTTC	CASSQAQRAEQYF
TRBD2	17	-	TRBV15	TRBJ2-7	TGTGCCACCAGCAGTGAAGGACTAGCGGGGGGACTCTACGAGCAGTACTTC	CATSSEGLAGGLYEQYF
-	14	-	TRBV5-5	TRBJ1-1	TGTGCCAGCAGCTCCCCGGGGGTGAACACTGAAGCTTTCTTT	CASSSPGVNTEAFF
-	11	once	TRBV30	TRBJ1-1	TGTGCCTGGATGAGGGTTACTGAAGCTTTCTTT	CAWMRVTEAFF
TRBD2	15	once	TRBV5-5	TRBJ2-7	TGTGCCAGCAGCTTGGTACTAGCGGGGGCCTACGAGCAGTACTTC	CASSLVLAGAYEQYF
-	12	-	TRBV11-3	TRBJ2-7	TGTGCCAGCAGCTTGGGGGCTGGGGAGCAGTACTTC	CASSLGAGEQYF
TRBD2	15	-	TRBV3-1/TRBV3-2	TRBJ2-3	TGTGCCAGCAGCCAGACTAGCGGGGAGACAGATACGCAGTATTTT	CASSQTSGETDTQYF